One sample yielded the 4 T cell receptor beta chains listed below, sequenced in a study of T cell repertoires in cytomegalovirus infection. TCRdb processed the reads anew with MiXCR; each CDR3 protein has one entry. This table holds hundreds of thousands of distinct CDR3 sequences, roughly 33% found once. The antigens for these receptors are not known. The sample here was cultured PBMCs, taken from culture after CMV antigen stimulation. The source is a human donor in good health (CMV status not recorded). Some clones in this sample may be carry-over from other donors' samples.

This chain links TRBV20-1 with TRBJ2-7; D call uncertain. The CDR3 totals 14 residues. Between the trimmed V and J ends, which lost 0 bases and 2 bases, there was a span of 11 bases. Germline assignment: CDR1 DFQATT and CDR2 SNEGSKA (reference sequence). CDR3 coding DNA: TGCAGTGCTAGAGACCGGATTAGAGCCTACGAGCAGTACTTC. The encoded protein is CSARDRIRAYEQYF.

This chain links TRBV6-6 with TRBJ1-4; no reliable D call. Germline assignment: CDR1 MNHNY and CDR2 SVGAGI (reference sequence). Trimming took 2 bases from V and 5 from J, leaving 15 bases between them. The CDR3 extends over 16 amino acids. In nucleotides, the CDR3 is TGTGCCAGCAGTTACGAAAAGTTTTGGGGAAATGAAAAACTGTTTTTT. It is translated as CASSYEKFWGNEKLFF.

This clonotype was counted between two and nine times. The J gene is TRBJ2-7, the V gene TRBV4-1; D not resolved. CDR1 MGHRA and CDR2 YSYEKL come from the germline V gene. CDR3 length equals 14 residues. V was trimmed by 1 base and J by 0 bases, leaving 7 bases between them. This CDR3 reads CASSQVGNSYEQYF. In DNA form, the CDR3 reads TGCGCCAGCAGCCAAGTGGGGAACTCCTACGAGCAGTACTTC.

This clonotype turned up a few times. V gene TRBV7-2 combines with J gene TRBJ2-3; 9 nucleotides match TRBD2. Germline lookup yields CDR1 SGHTA and CDR2 FQGNSA. This CDR3 contains 16 residues. The junction had 12 bases not matched to a gene; V was cut back by 7 bases and J by 4 bases. CDR3 sequence: CASNQGRGGWADTQYF. In DNA, the CDR3 is TGTGCCAGCAACCAGGGGCGGGGGGGCTGGGCAGATACGCAGTATTTT.